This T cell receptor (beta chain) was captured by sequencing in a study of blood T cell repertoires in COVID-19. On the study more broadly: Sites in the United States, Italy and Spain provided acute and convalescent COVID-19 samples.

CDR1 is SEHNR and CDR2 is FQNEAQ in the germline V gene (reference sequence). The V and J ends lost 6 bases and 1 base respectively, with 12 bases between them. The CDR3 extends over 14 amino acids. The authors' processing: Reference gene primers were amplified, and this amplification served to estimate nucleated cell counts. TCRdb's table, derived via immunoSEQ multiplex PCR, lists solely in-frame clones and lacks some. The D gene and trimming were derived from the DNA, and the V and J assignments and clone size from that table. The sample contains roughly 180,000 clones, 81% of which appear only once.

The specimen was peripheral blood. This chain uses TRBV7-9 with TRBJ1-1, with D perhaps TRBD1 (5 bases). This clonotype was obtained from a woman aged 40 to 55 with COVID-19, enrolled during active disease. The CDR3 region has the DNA TGTGCCAGCAGGTATGACAGCAAGAACACTGAAGCTTTCTTT. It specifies CASRYDSKNTEAFF.